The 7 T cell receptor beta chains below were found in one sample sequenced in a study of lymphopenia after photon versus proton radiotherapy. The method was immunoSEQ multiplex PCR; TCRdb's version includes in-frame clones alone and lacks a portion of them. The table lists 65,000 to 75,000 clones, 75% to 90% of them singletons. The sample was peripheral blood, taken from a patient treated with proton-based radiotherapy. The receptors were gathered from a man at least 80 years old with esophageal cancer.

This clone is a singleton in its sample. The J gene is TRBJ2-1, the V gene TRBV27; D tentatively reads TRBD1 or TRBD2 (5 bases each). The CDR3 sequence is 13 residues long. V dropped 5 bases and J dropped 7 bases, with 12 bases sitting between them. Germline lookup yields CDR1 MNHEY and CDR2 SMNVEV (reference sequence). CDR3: CASSAHWGNEQFF. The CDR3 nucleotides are TGTGCCAGCAGTGCCCATTGGGGGAATGAGCAGTTCTTC.

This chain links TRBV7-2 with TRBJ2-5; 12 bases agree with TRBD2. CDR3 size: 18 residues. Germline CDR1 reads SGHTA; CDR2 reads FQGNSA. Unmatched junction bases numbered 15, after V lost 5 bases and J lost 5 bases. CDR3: CASSKRLGASGRAETQYF. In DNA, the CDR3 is TGTGCCAGCAGCAAGCGGCTAGGCGCTAGCGGGAGGGCGGAGACCCAGTACTTC.

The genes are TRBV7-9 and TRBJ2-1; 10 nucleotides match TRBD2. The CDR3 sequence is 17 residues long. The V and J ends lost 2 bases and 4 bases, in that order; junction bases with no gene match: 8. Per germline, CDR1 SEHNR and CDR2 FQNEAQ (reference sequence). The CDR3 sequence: CASSLLSGRAGYNEQFF. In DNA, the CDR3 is TGTGCCAGCAGCTTACTCAGCGGGAGGGCGGGGTACAATGAGCAGTTCTTC.

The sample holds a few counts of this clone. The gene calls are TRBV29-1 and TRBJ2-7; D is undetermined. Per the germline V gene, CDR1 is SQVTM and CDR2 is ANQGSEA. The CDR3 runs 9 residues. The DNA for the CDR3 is TGCATCCTTGCCTACGAGCAGTACTTC. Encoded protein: CILAYEQYF.

CDR3 nucleotide sequence: TGTGCCTGGAGTCCGACAGACTATGGCTACACCTTC. Translation gives CAWSPTDYGYTF. The V gene is TRBV30, the J gene TRBJ1-2, with D possibly matching TRBD1 (5 bases). The CDR3 sequence is 12 residues long. Germline V CDR1 and CDR2: GTSNPN, SVGIG (reference sequence). V gave up 2 bases and J gave up 3 bases, with 7 bases separating them. The whole variable domain, remainder taken from reference TRBV30 and TRBJ1-2, is SQTIHQWPATLVQPVGSPLSLECTVEGTSNPNLYWYRQAAGRGLQLLFYSVGIGQISSEVPQNLSASRPQDRQFILSSKKLLLSDSGFYLCAWSPTDYGYTFGSGTRLTVV.

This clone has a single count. CDR3 sequence (DNA): TGCAGCGTTAGACAGGGCCTGAACACTGAAGCTTTCTTT. Amino acid sequence: CSVRQGLNTEAFF. The rearrangement uses TRBV29-1 and TRBJ1-1; TRBD1 aligns across 7 bases. The germline gives CDR1 SQVTM, CDR2 ANQGSEA. The J segment lost 0 bases and the V segment lost 5 bases, leaving 3 bases of the junction unmatched. The CDR3 runs to 13 residues.

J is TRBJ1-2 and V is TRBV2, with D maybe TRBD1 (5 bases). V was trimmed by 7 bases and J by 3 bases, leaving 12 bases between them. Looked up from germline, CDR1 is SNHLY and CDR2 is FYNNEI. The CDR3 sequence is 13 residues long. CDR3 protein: CASNPRRDYGYTF. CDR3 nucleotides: TGTGCCAGCAACCCCCGCAGGGACTATGGCTACACCTTC.